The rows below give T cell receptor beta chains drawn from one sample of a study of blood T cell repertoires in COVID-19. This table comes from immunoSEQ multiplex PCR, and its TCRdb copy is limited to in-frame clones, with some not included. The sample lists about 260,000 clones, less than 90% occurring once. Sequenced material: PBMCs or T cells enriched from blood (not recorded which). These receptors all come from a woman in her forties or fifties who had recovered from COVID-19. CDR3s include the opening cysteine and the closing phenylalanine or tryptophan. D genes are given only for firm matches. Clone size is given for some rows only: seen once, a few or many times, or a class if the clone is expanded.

CDR3 DNA: TGTGCCAGCTCACAAAATGGGAGGACTGAAGCTTTCTTT; CDR3 protein: CASSQNGRTEAFF; V gene: TRBV18; J gene: TRBJ1-1; D gene: .; clone size: .
CDR3 DNA: TGTGCCACCAGTGATGGTACAGGTCCCTCCTACGAGCAGTACTTC; CDR3 protein: CATSDGTGPSYEQYF; V gene: TRBV24-1; J gene: TRBJ2-7; D gene: .; clone size: .
CDR3 DNA: TGTGCCAGCAGCCATACTACCGAGCCCCGGGCTTTCTTT; CDR3 protein: CASSHTTEPRAFF; V gene: TRBV6-2/TRBV6-3; J gene: TRBJ1-1; D gene: .; clone size: .
CDR3 DNA: TGTGCCAGCAGCACCGCGGGTACCCCCCAGCATTTT; CDR3 protein: CASSTAGTPQHF; V gene: TRBV7-2; J gene: TRBJ1-5; D gene: .; clone size: .
CDR3 DNA: TGTGCCAGCAGCACCCAGGGGCGGGAGGGTCTTGAGCAGTTCTTC; CDR3 protein: CASSTQGREGLEQFF; V gene: TRBV9; J gene: TRBJ2-1; D gene: TRBD2; clone size: .
CDR3 DNA: TGTGCCAGCTCACCTCTCCCCGGGACAGGGGGTTCACCCCTCCACTTT; CDR3 protein: CASSPLPGTGGSPLHF; V gene: TRBV18; J gene: TRBJ1-6; D gene: TRBD1; clone size: .
CDR3 DNA: TGTGCCAGCTCAACCGGGACAGGGGATTTTAATGAGCAGTTCTTC; CDR3 protein: CASSTGTGDFNEQFF; V gene: TRBV18; J gene: TRBJ2-1; D gene: TRBD1; clone size: .
CDR3 DNA: TGTGCCAGCAGTTACCGAATGGGACAGGGGGCGAGTCAGCCCCAGCATTTT; CDR3 protein: CASSYRMGQGASQPQHF; V gene: TRBV6-2/TRBV6-3; J gene: TRBJ1-5; D gene: TRBD1; clone size: .
CDR3 DNA: TGTGCCAGCAGTTACAGCGGTTCTGGAAACACCATATATTTT; CDR3 protein: CASSYSGSGNTIYF; V gene: TRBV6-2/TRBV6-3; J gene: TRBJ1-3; D gene: .; clone size: .
CDR3 DNA: TGCAGTGCTAGTCGCACAGCGGGGGGCTACACCTTC; CDR3 protein: CSASRTAGGYTF; V gene: TRBV20-1; J gene: TRBJ1-2; D gene: .; clone size: .
CDR3 DNA: TGTGCCAGCAGCTCGTCCTTATGGACCACAGGGAATGAGCAGTTCTTC; CDR3 protein: CASSSSLWTTGNEQFF; V gene: TRBV7-2; J gene: TRBJ2-1; D gene: .; clone size: .
CDR3 DNA: TGCGCCAGCAGCCAACTAGGACTAGAGAACAATGAGCAGTTCTTC; CDR3 protein: CASSQLGLENNEQFF; V gene: TRBV4-1; J gene: TRBJ2-1; D gene: TRBD2; clone size: few
CDR3 DNA: TGCGCCAGCAGCCTGGAGCGCTACGAGCAGTACTTC; CDR3 protein: CASSLERYEQYF; V gene: TRBV5-1; J gene: TRBJ2-7; D gene: .; clone size: .
CDR3 DNA: TGTGCCAGCAGCTATCAGGGGCGAAACTATGGCTACACCTTC; CDR3 protein: CASSYQGRNYGYTF; V gene: TRBV13; J gene: TRBJ1-2; D gene: .; clone size: .
CDR3 DNA: TGTGCCAGCAGCTTCGCAGGGCCCCAAGAGACCCAGTACTTC; CDR3 protein: CASSFAGPQETQYF; V gene: TRBV7-2; J gene: TRBJ2-5; D gene: .; clone size: .
CDR3 DNA: TGCAGCGTCCCTGACAGGCGGGTCTATGGCTACACCTTC; CDR3 protein: CSVPDRRVYGYTF; V gene: TRBV29-1; J gene: TRBJ1-2; D gene: .; clone size: .
CDR3 DNA: TGTGCCAGCAGTTACGAGGACTTAGGCTACGAGCAGTACTTC; CDR3 protein: CASSYEDLGYEQYF; V gene: TRBV6-2/TRBV6-3; J gene: TRBJ2-7; D gene: .; clone size: .
CDR3 DNA: TGTGCCAGCAGTCCACCGACAGGGACCCACTCTGGAAACACCATATATTTT; CDR3 protein: CASSPPTGTHSGNTIYF; V gene: TRBV28; J gene: TRBJ1-3; D gene: TRBD1; clone size: .